The clone carrying this T cell receptor (beta chain) was seen only a few times. Its antigen remains unknown. The CDR3 loop spans 18 amino acids. The V gene lost 4 bases and the J gene lost 3 bases, with 21 bases spanning the gap. CDR1 is ENHRY and CDR2 is SYGVKD in the germline V gene. This sample stems from a study of response to subunit inactivated influenza vaccine. Notes on the study in general: Each seasonal flu vaccination may recruit only limited new T cells, authors suggested.

Each CDR3 protein is one row after TCRdb ran MiXCR on the RT-PCR reads. The sample gives about 500,000 distinct CDR3 sequences, 10% to 15% of which show up once; under 15% is in the top ten. The chain uses TRBV10-3 and TRBJ2-2, with a tentative D call TRBD2 (6 bases). Sequencing was performed on PBMCs from blood, taken roughly 47 days after vaccination. This sequence was found in a man between 45 and 60 years old who received an inactivated influenza vaccine. The CDR3 sequence: CAISGRPSAMHDTGELFF. For the CDR3, the DNA is TGTGCCATCAGTGGTAGGCCTAGCGCTATGCATGACACCGGGGAGCTGTTTTTT.